The rows below give T cell receptor beta chains drawn from one sample of a study of T-cell memory formation after mild COVID-19. A single record per CDR3 protein comes from TCRdb applying MiXCR to the 5' RACE reads. The sample contains about 320,000 distinct CDR3 sequences, more than 13% of which appear only once. The sequencing sample was made of PBMCs or a T cell subset sorted from them (not recorded which). These receptors were collected from a young man who had mild COVID-19 (a few samples of this study predate the infection). Cell type and time point are not known. Both conserved end residues are part of each CDR3. The order of the fields is V gene, J gene, CDR3 length, D gene, CDR3 protein. The D gene is left open where the match is weak.

TRBV23-1	TRBJ1-2	14	NA	CASSHSSGPYGYTF
TRBV28	TRBJ2-1	15	TRBD2	CASSPTSGGRNEQFF
TRBV7-9	TRBJ1-1	13	TRBD1	CASAGTDNTEAFF
TRBV7-2	TRBJ2-5	15	TRBD1	CASSLDGTGMETQYF
TRBV7-9	TRBJ2-3	20	TRBD2	CASSFKPGLAEIISTDTQYF
TRBV12-3/TRBV12-4	TRBJ2-3	15	NA	CASILSQGMPDTQYF
TRBV20-1	TRBJ2-1	15	TRBD2	CSARPVRGGPDEQFF
TRBV15	TRBJ1-2	14	NA	CATSRDQGNYGYTF
TRBV11-2	TRBJ1-1	14	NA	CASSLVSTVPQAFF
TRBV5-1	TRBJ1-1	16	NA	CASSLGQVLEDTEAFF
TRBV6-4	TRBJ1-2	15	NA	CASSPTIGINYGYTF
TRBV6-6	TRBJ2-7	13	NA	CASSNDRRYEQYF
TRBV18	TRBJ1-2	14	TRBD1	CASSPPYRGRGYTF
TRBV19	TRBJ2-3	15	NA	CASSMTSGVADTQYF
TRBV29-1	TRBJ1-2	10	NA	CSVKGDGYTF
TRBV7-9	TRBJ1-6	12	NA	CASTPGDSPLHF
TRBV14	TRBJ1-6	13	NA	CASSHGWDSPLHF
TRBV12-3/TRBV12-4	TRBJ1-2	11	NA	CASGSNYGYTF
TRBV19	TRBJ1-1	14	TRBD1	CASSIRGRDTEAFF
TRBV7-9	TRBJ1-1	13	NA	CASVWGKNTEAFF
TRBV7-3	TRBJ2-1	13	NA	CASSLRSEGAQFF
TRBV7-9	TRBJ1-1	15	NA	CASSSFTGQHTEAFF
TRBV4-3	TRBJ1-6	16	TRBD1	CASSQEQGQVNSPLHF
TRBV5-6	TRBJ2-1	15	TRBD2	CASSLDGGAFSEQFF
TRBV9	TRBJ1-6	15	NA	CASSETPSLGSPLHF